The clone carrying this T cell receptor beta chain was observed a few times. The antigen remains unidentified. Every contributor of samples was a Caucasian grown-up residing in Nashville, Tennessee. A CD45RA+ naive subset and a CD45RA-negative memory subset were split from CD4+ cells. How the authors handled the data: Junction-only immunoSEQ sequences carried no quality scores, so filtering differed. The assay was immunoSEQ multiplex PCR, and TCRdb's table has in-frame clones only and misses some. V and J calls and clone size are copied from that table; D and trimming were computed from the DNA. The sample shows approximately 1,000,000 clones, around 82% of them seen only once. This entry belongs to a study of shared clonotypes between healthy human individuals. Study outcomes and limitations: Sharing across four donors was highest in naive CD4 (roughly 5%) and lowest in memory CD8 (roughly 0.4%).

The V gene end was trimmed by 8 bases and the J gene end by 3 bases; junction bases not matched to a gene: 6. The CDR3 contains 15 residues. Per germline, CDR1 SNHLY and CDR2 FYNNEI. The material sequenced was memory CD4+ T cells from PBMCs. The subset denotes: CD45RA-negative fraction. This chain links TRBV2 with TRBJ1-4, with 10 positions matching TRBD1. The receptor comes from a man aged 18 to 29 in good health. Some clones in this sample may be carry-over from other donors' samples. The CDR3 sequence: CASGQGGSANEKLFF. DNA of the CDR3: TGTGCCAGCGGACAGGGGGGATCGGCTAATGAAAAACTGTTTTTT. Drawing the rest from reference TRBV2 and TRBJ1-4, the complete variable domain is EPEVTQTPSHQVTQMGQEVILRCVPISNHLYFYWYRQILGQKVEFLVSFYNNEISEKSEIFDDQFSVERPDGSNFTLKIRSTKLEDSAMYFCASGQGGSANEKLFFGSGTQLSVL.